This paragraph covers one T cell receptor beta chain sequence. Per the germline V gene, CDR1 is SGHTA and CDR2 is FQGTGA. This CDR3 spans 14 amino acids. The trim removed 3 bases at V and 6 bases at J, leaving 2 bases unmatched. This entry is derived from a study of blood T cell repertoires in COVID-19. Study details: There were acute and convalescent COVID-19 samples, and they came from the United States, Italy and Spain. PBMCs, B-cell-depleted T cells, or T cells provided the cDNA or gDNA that made up the material.

Assay: immunoSEQ multiplex PCR; the TCRdb copy retains only in-frame clones and omits some. In the table there are roughly 78,000 clones, roughly 86% of which are singletons. Sequenced sample: peripheral blood. The TCR originated in a man in his forties or fifties with acute or convalescent COVID-19. V gene TRBV7-3 combines with J gene TRBJ2-5; TRBD2 matches 12 bases. CDR3 nucleotide sequence: TGTGCCAGCAGCTTCACTAGCGGGGGGAAGACCCAGTACTTC. This translates into CASSFTSGGKTQYF.